The rows below give T cell receptor beta chains drawn from one sample of a study of blood T cell repertoires in COVID-19. The protocol was immunoSEQ multiplex PCR, while the TCRdb copy is restricted to in-frame clones and leaves out a portion. The sample lists 150,000 to 200,000 clones; approximately 90% were seen once. The sequenced material came from peripheral blood. These TCRs come from an older man with active or convalescent COVID-19. Each CDR3 is given with its conserved first and last residue. Each record gives: J gene, V gene, D gene, clone size, CDR3 DNA, CDR3 protein. A D gene is named only where the DNA matches it firmly. Only part of the rows carry a size: once, few, many, or a class if the clone is expanded.

j_gene: TRBJ2-5; v_gene: TRBV5-1; d_gene: .; abundance: .; CDR3nt: TGCGCCAGCAGCGTAGAAAGACTCGGCCAAGAGACCCAGTACTTC; CDR3aa: CASSVERLGQETQYF
j_gene: TRBJ2-7; v_gene: TRBV19; d_gene: .; abundance: .; CDR3nt: TGTGCCAGTAGTATAGATCGGACAGCTCCGCAGTACTTC; CDR3aa: CASSIDRTAPQYF
j_gene: TRBJ2-7; v_gene: TRBV7-9; d_gene: TRBD1; abundance: .; CDR3nt: TGTGCCAGCAGCTATGACCCGGGACAGGGTTTTTACGAGCAGTACTTC; CDR3aa: CASSYDPGQGFYEQYF
j_gene: TRBJ1-3; v_gene: TRBV6-5; d_gene: .; abundance: .; CDR3nt: TGTGCCAGCAGTCCCAGTGGGGCCGGAAACACCATATATTTT; CDR3aa: CASSPSGAGNTIYF
j_gene: TRBJ2-1; v_gene: TRBV12-2; d_gene: .; abundance: .; CDR3nt: TGTGCAAGTCGCTTAGCGCGGGTATCTTGCGTAAGCTCCTACAATGAGCAGTTCTTC; CDR3aa: CASRLARVSCVSSYNEQFF
j_gene: TRBJ2-2; v_gene: TRBV9; d_gene: TRBD2; abundance: .; CDR3nt: TGTGCCAGCAGCGTAGGTAGGACTAGCTTAGGCGGGGAGCTGTTTTTT; CDR3aa: CASSVGRTSLGGELFF
j_gene: TRBJ2-2; v_gene: TRBV7-8; d_gene: TRBD1; abundance: .; CDR3nt: TGTGCCAGCAGCAGACCGGGACAGGGGGTAACCGGGGAGCTGTTTTTT; CDR3aa: CASSRPGQGVTGELFF
j_gene: TRBJ2-7; v_gene: TRBV4-3; d_gene: TRBD2; abundance: .; CDR3nt: TGCGCCAGCAGCCCGAGTCCCTCGGCGGGAGGTTACGAGCAGTACTTC; CDR3aa: CASSPSPSAGGYEQYF
j_gene: TRBJ1-1; v_gene: TRBV28; d_gene: TRBD1; abundance: .; CDR3nt: TGTGCCAGCAGTTTACAGACAGGGGGCCCCCTGAACACTGAAGCTTTCTTT; CDR3aa: CASSLQTGGPLNTEAFF
j_gene: TRBJ1-2; v_gene: TRBV28; d_gene: TRBD1; abundance: .; CDR3nt: TGTGCCAGCAGTTTGACAGGGAGATTCGATGGCTACACCTTC; CDR3aa: CASSLTGRFDGYTF
j_gene: TRBJ2-2; v_gene: TRBV15; d_gene: TRBD2; abundance: .; CDR3nt: TGTGCCACCAGCCCCCTAGCGGGAGTCACCGGGGAGCTGTTTTTT; CDR3aa: CATSPLAGVTGELFF
j_gene: TRBJ2-2; v_gene: TRBV28; d_gene: .; abundance: .; CDR3nt: TGTGCCAGCAGTTTAGGTCCTAGCGTTGGGGGCGGGGAGCTGTTTTTT; CDR3aa: CASSLGPSVGGGELFF
j_gene: TRBJ1-2; v_gene: TRBV4-3; d_gene: .; abundance: few; CDR3nt: TGCGCCAGCAGCCATGAAGGGGGACATGGCTACACCTTC; CDR3aa: CASSHEGGHGYTF
j_gene: TRBJ2-3; v_gene: TRBV10-3; d_gene: TRBD2; abundance: .; CDR3nt: TGTGCCATCAGTGAGTTAGCTAGCGGAACAGATACGCAGTATTTT; CDR3aa: CAISELASGTDTQYF
j_gene: TRBJ2-2; v_gene: TRBV19; d_gene: TRBD1; abundance: .; CDR3nt: TGTGCCAGTAGTAGGAAGGGACAGGGTTCGAACACCGGGGAGCTGTTTTTT; CDR3aa: CASSRKGQGSNTGELFF
j_gene: TRBJ2-1; v_gene: TRBV5-1; d_gene: TRBD2; abundance: few; CDR3nt: TGCGCCAGCAGCTCCTATGGAGGGCAGGGAGGGAATGAGCAGTTCTTC; CDR3aa: CASSSYGGQGGNEQFF
j_gene: TRBJ1-2; v_gene: TRBV30; d_gene: TRBD1; abundance: .; CDR3nt: TGTGCCTGGAGTGTGGAGGGGGCGGACTATGGCTACACCTTC; CDR3aa: CAWSVEGADYGYTF
j_gene: TRBJ1-6; v_gene: TRBV7-9; d_gene: .; abundance: .; CDR3nt: TGTGCCAGCAGCTCCTTTGGGGGGGGAAATAATTCACCCCTCCACTTT; CDR3aa: CASSSFGGGNNSPLHF
j_gene: TRBJ1-1; v_gene: TRBV7-9; d_gene: .; abundance: .; CDR3nt: TGTGCCAGCAGCTTAAACCGGGGAGGGTTGGGGACTGAAGCTTTCTTT; CDR3aa: CASSLNRGGLGTEAFF
j_gene: TRBJ2-1; v_gene: TRBV5-4; d_gene: TRBD2; abundance: .; CDR3nt: TGTGCCAGCAGCTTGGAGGATCTAGCGGGAGGGTTCAATGAGCAGTTCTTC; CDR3aa: CASSLEDLAGGFNEQFF
j_gene: TRBJ2-5; v_gene: TRBV27; d_gene: .; abundance: .; CDR3nt: TGTGCCAGCAGTCTATTAGGGGGGGGCGGAGAGACCCAGTACTTC; CDR3aa: CASSLLGGGGETQYF
j_gene: TRBJ2-7; v_gene: TRBV2; d_gene: TRBD2; abundance: .; CDR3nt: TGTGCCAGCAGCGCGTCCGGGACTATTAAACAGTACTTC; CDR3aa: CASSASGTIKQYF
j_gene: TRBJ1-2; v_gene: TRBV5-1; d_gene: TRBD1; abundance: once; CDR3nt: TGCGCCAGCAGCTCAGCACCGGGACAGGGCTTTGGCTACACCTTC; CDR3aa: CASSSAPGQGFGYTF
j_gene: TRBJ1-1; v_gene: TRBV6-5; d_gene: .; abundance: .; CDR3nt: TGTGCCAGCAGGACAGGAAACACTGAAGCTTTCTTT; CDR3aa: CASRTGNTEAFF
j_gene: TRBJ2-1; v_gene: TRBV24-1; d_gene: .; abundance: .; CDR3nt: TGTGCCACCAGTGATTTTGGCGGTAGCTCCTACAATGAGCAGTTCTTC; CDR3aa: CATSDFGGSSYNEQFF
j_gene: TRBJ2-3; v_gene: TRBV19; d_gene: .; abundance: .; CDR3nt: TGTGCCAGTAGTATTGGACAGTTGACAGATACGCAGTATTTT; CDR3aa: CASSIGQLTDTQYF
j_gene: TRBJ2-1; v_gene: TRBV28; d_gene: .; abundance: .; CDR3nt: TGTGCCAGCAGTTTTCGGGTTGGACTACCCGGAGAGCAGTTCTTC; CDR3aa: CASSFRVGLPGEQFF
j_gene: TRBJ2-4; v_gene: TRBV28; d_gene: .; abundance: .; CDR3nt: TGTGCCAGCACTCCAGGGTCATCCAACATTCAGTACTTC; CDR3aa: CASTPGSSNIQYF
j_gene: TRBJ1-3; v_gene: TRBV28; d_gene: .; abundance: .; CDR3nt: TGTGCCAGCAGTTTACCGCAGGGGACTGGAAACACCATATATTTT; CDR3aa: CASSLPQGTGNTIYF
j_gene: TRBJ2-1; v_gene: TRBV15; d_gene: .; abundance: .; CDR3nt: TGTGCCACCAGCAGAGTTTTAGACAATGAGCAGTTCTTC; CDR3aa: CATSRVLDNEQFF
j_gene: TRBJ2-5; v_gene: TRBV28; d_gene: TRBD2; abundance: .; CDR3nt: TGTGCCAGCAGTTTCGGGACTAGCGGGAGGTATGATCAAGAGACCCAGTACTTC; CDR3aa: CASSFGTSGRYDQETQYF
j_gene: TRBJ2-7; v_gene: TRBV7-2; d_gene: .; abundance: .; CDR3nt: TGTGCCAGCAGCCGAGTCGGTTTCTACGAGCAGTACTTC; CDR3aa: CASSRVGFYEQYF
j_gene: TRBJ2-3; v_gene: TRBV11-2; d_gene: TRBD2; abundance: .; CDR3nt: TGTGCCAGCAGCTTAGTAGCGGGAGGCACAGATACGCAGTATTTT; CDR3aa: CASSLVAGGTDTQYF
j_gene: TRBJ2-7; v_gene: TRBV7-8; d_gene: TRBD1; abundance: once; CDR3nt: TGTGCCAGCAGCTTAGGGTCCGACAGGGACGAGCAGTACTTC; CDR3aa: CASSLGSDRDEQYF
j_gene: TRBJ1-5; v_gene: TRBV10-3; d_gene: TRBD1; abundance: .; CDR3nt: TGTGCCACCGGGACAGGAGTTTTTGATCAGCCCCAGCATTTT; CDR3aa: CATGTGVFDQPQHF
j_gene: TRBJ1-1; v_gene: TRBV5-1; d_gene: TRBD1; abundance: .; CDR3nt: TGCGCCAGCAGCAGGCAGGGGGGCACTGAAGCTTTCTTT; CDR3aa: CASSRQGGTEAFF
j_gene: TRBJ1-1; v_gene: TRBV9; d_gene: .; abundance: .; CDR3nt: TGTGCCAGCAGCGTAGGAAACCACAGGGAATGGAACACTGAAGCTTTCTTT; CDR3aa: CASSVGNHREWNTEAFF
j_gene: TRBJ1-4; v_gene: TRBV5-1; d_gene: TRBD1; abundance: .; CDR3nt: TGCGCCAGCAGCTTCGGGACAGGGGACGAAAAACTGTTTTTT; CDR3aa: CASSFGTGDEKLFF
j_gene: TRBJ2-1; v_gene: TRBV5-1; d_gene: TRBD2; abundance: .; CDR3nt: TGCGCCAGCAGCCCTAGGACTAGCGACAATGAGCAGTTCTTC; CDR3aa: CASSPRTSDNEQFF
j_gene: TRBJ2-3; v_gene: TRBV7-2; d_gene: .; abundance: .; CDR3nt: TGTGCCAGCAGCTTAGGACTCGGAGCGTGGAATACAGATACGCAGTATTTT; CDR3aa: CASSLGLGAWNTDTQYF